These 4 T cell receptor beta chains came from one sample sequenced in a study of siplizumab effects on memory and regulatory T cells (dated by TCRdb to between 2019 and 2020). Preparation of the library involved the immunoSEQ multiplex PCR assay. TCRdb retrieved this table from immuneACCESS and kept in-frame rearrangements only. Not all clones are present; in checked studies, unresolved V genes account for under half, and no reason is known for the remainder. Here the sample has around 65,000 clones; around 80% occur a single time. Approximately 0.38% of the sample comes from the top ten. The sequenced sample consisted of memory CD4+ T cells sorted from blood. Taken with the paper, the label for cell subset or site translates to: unstimulated CD4+ memory T cells. These receptors came from a human donor in good health.

This sequence joins TRBV10-3 and TRBJ1-2; D is possibly TRBD1 (5 bases). The CDR3 runs to 14 residues. CDR1 is ENHRY and CDR2 is SYGVKD in the germline V gene. The V gene lost 0 bases and the J gene lost 10 bases, with 15 bases spanning the gap. DNA of the CDR3: TGTGCCATCAGTGAGTCCCAGGGAAGAAGCGTCTACACCTTC. The encoded protein is CAISESQGRSVYTF.

This chain uses TRBV19 with TRBJ2-2; D is perhaps TRBD2 (5 bases). The V and J ends lost 2 bases and 5 bases respectively, with 12 bases between them. The germline V gene encodes CDR1 LNHDA and CDR2 SQIVND (reference sequence). This CDR3 has 15 amino acids. CDR3 DNA: TGTGCCAGTAGTATACGAGGGCGAGGTACCGGGGAGCTGTTTTTT. This sequence encodes CASSIRGRGTGELFF.

This clone was found a few times. The chain couples TRBV29-1 to TRBJ2-3, with D possibly matching TRBD1 (6 bases). Trimming cost V 6 bases and J 2 bases, with 12 bases left between them. Germline V lookup: CDR1 SQVTM, CDR2 ANQGSEA. CDR3 length equals 13 residues. CDR3 bases: TGCAGCGTGGTAGGGGGAAACACAGATACGCAGTATTTT. It specifies CSVVGGNTDTQYF.

The CDR3 protein is CASSTPTDNSPLHF. CDR3 in DNA: TGTGCCAGTAGTACCCCGACAGATAATTCACCCCTCCACTTT. The chain uses TRBV19 and TRBJ1-6; possibly TRBD1 for D (5 bases). The CDR3 is made up of 14 amino acids. Germline V gene lookup returns CDR1 LNHDA and CDR2 SQIVND (reference sequence). Trimming left V 4 bases short and J 5 bases short, with 9 bases between. Full variable domain (rest looked up from reference TRBV19 and TRBJ1-6): DGGITQSPKYLFRKEGQNVTLSCEQNLNHDAMYWYRQDPGQGLRLIYYSQIVNDFQKGDIAEGYSVSREKKESFPLTVTSAQKNPTAFYLCASSTPTDNSPLHFGNGTRLTVT.